The 13 T cell receptor beta chains presented below share a single source sample, sequenced in a study of blood T cell repertoires in COVID-19. Method: immunoSEQ multiplex PCR; TCRdb's copy keeps in-frame clones and lacks some. This table holds 300,000 to 450,000 clones, about 90% found once. Material: PBMCs or T cells enriched from blood (not recorded which). The source is a man aged 40-49 years in a cohort exposed to, infected with or recovered from COVID-19 (not recorded which).

The V call is TRBV6-5, the J call TRBJ1-1; D might be TRBD1 (5 bases). Germline loops: CDR1 MNHEY, CDR2 SVGAGI. The V end was cut by 7 bases, the J end by 7 bases, with 16 bases between. This CDR3 has 13 amino acids. CDR3 sequence: CASTPGGFNEAFF. CDR3 sequence (DNA): TGTGCCAGCACTCCGGGGGGGTTCAATGAAGCTTTCTTT.

This chain links TRBV28 with TRBJ1-1, with D possibly matching TRBD1 (6 bases). This CDR3 comprises 16 residues. V was trimmed by 3 bases and J by 2 bases, leaving 16 bases between them. The germline CDR1 and CDR2 sequences are MDHEN and SYDVKM. The CDR3 spells CASSFLHLQGNTEAFF. CDR3 DNA sequence: TGTGCCAGCAGTTTTCTACACTTACAGGGTAACACTGAAGCTTTCTTT.

The gene calls are TRBV5-4 and TRBJ2-7; D is possibly TRBD1 (6 bases). Per germline, CDR1 SGHNT and CDR2 YYREEE (reference sequence). The CDR3 covers 13 residues. The V gene lost 3 bases and the J gene lost 4 bases, with 11 bases spanning the gap. The CDR3 DNA is TGTGCCAGCAGCTACCGACAGGATTACGAGCAGTACTTC. Residues: CASSYRQDYEQYF. The full variable domain, in which reference TRBV5-4 and TRBJ2-7 provide the parts outside the CDR3, is ETGVTQSPTHLIKTRGQQVTLRCSSQSGHNTVSWYQQALGQGPQFIFQYYREEENGRGNFPPRFSGLQFPNYSSELNVNALELDDSALYLCASSYRQDYEQYFGPGTRLTVT.

With respect to this clone: This sample includes further DNA sequences coding for the same CDR3. This chain connects TRBV30 to TRBJ1-1, with D possibly being TRBD1 (5 bases). The ends were cut back, 3 bases at V and 4 bases at J, with 12 bases in the middle. This CDR3 has 13 residues. Germline assignment: CDR1 GTSNPN and CDR2 SVGIG (reference sequence). DNA for the CDR3: TGTGCCTGGAGGGCAGGGATTGGCACTGAAGCTTTCTTT. This sequence encodes CAWRAGIGTEAFF.

The chain combines TRBV7-6 with TRBJ2-1, with 8 bases matching TRBD2. V dropped 5 bases and J dropped 2; count of bases not matched to a gene: 17. CDR1 and CDR2 (germline): SGHVS, FNYEAQ. The CDR3 spans 19 residues. CDR3 bases: TGTGCCAGCAGCCGTCTCCCGGGAGGGCGGGAAGCCCCCTACAATGAGCAGTTCTTC. Its translation: CASSRLPGGREAPYNEQFF.

The V gene is TRBV7-9, the J gene TRBJ2-5; 7 bases agree with TRBD1. The CDR3 is 16 amino acids. Trimming removed 5 bases from V and 0 bases from J; junction bases left unmatched: 9. Germline lookup yields CDR1 SEHNR and CDR2 FQNEAQ (reference sequence). CDR3: CASSPRRGTDQETQYF. For the CDR3, the DNA is TGTGCCAGCAGCCCCCGAAGAGGGACAGACCAAGAGACCCAGTACTTC.

This clone was detected once. This rearrangement joins TRBV20-1 to TRBJ1-1, with 8 nucleotides matching TRBD1. The CDR3 has 11 residues. The germline V gene has CDR1 DFQATT and CDR2 SNEGSKA (reference sequence). The trim removed 8 bases at V and 7 bases at J, leaving 6 bases unmatched. The CDR3 loop is CSPDRAIEAFF. The CDR3 coding sequence is TGCAGTCCGGACAGGGCAATTGAAGCTTTCTTT.

V is TRBV19 and J is TRBJ1-2; TRBD1 matches at 8 bases. The ends lost 7 bases at V and 3 bases at J; junction bases unmatched: 7. Germline CDR1 LNHDA, CDR2 SQIVND (reference sequence). CDR3 length: 14 amino acids. As DNA, the CDR3 is TGTGCCAGTACCCCGGACAGGGACCACTATGGCTACACCTTC. Translation: CASTPDRDHYGYTF.

CDR3 coding DNA: TGCGCCAGCAGCTTTCTCGGACAGAACGAGCAGTACTTC. Translated: CASSFLGQNEQYF. This sequence joins TRBV5-1 and TRBJ2-7, with D perhaps TRBD1 (6 bases). Trimming removed 2 bases from V and 5 bases from J, with 11 bases in between. Germline loops: CDR1 SGHRS, CDR2 YFSETQ. This CDR3 is built from 13 residues. Full variable domain (missing parts from reference TRBV5-1 and TRBJ2-7): KAGVTQTPRYLIKTRGQQVTLSCSPISGHRSVSWYQQTPGQGLQFLFEYFSETQRNKGNFPGRFSGRQFSNSRSEMNVSTLELGDSALYLCASSFLGQNEQYFGPGTRLTVT.

This rearrangement joins TRBV19 to TRBJ1-5; D is unresolved. The V gene's germline CDR1 is LNHDA and CDR2 SQIVND (reference sequence). V was clipped by 7 bases and J by 0 bases, with 13 bases between them. The CDR3 sequence is 15 residues long. CDR3 region: CASKGQDLSNQPQHF. The CDR3 DNA sequence: TGTGCCAGTAAAGGTCAGGATCTTAGCAATCAGCCCCAGCATTTT.

The chain combines TRBV7-3 with TRBJ2-3; D is unresolved. The CDR3 loop spans 13 amino acids. With 5 bases removed from V and 0 bases from J, the gap between germline ends came to 6 bases. The V gene's germline CDR1 is SGHTA and CDR2 FQGTGA. The CDR3 reads CASSPGSTDTQYF. The DNA of the CDR3 is TGTGCCAGCAGCCCCGGGAGCACAGATACGCAGTATTTT.

This clone is a singleton in its sample. V usage is TRBV2 and J usage is TRBJ2-1, with 10 bases fitting TRBD1. Germline V gene lookup returns CDR1 SNHLY and CDR2 FYNNEI. The CDR3 is 16 amino acids. J was trimmed by 8 bases and V by 4 bases; bases with no gene match: 11. The CDR3 sequence: CASSGRKTGGFDEQFF. CDR3 sequence (DNA): TGTGCCAGCAGTGGAAGGAAGACAGGGGGCTTCGATGAGCAGTTCTTC.

This clone was detected once. V and J are TRBV20-1 and TRBJ2-3; TRBD2 aligns across 7 bases. This CDR3 region has 14 residues. Germline CDR1 reads DFQATT; CDR2 reads SNEGSKA (reference sequence). With 3 bases clipped from V and 8 bases from J, the junction kept 11 bases outside the gene matches. The CDR3 sequence is CSASLVAGAATQYF. In DNA, the CDR3 is TGCAGTGCTAGTTTAGTGGCGGGAGCAGCTACGCAGTATTTT.